These 32 T cell receptor beta chains originate from one sample sequenced in a study of Ad26.COV2.S vaccination and SARS-CoV-2 variants. As for treatment: roughly 19 received Ad26.COV2.S at low or high dose, single or two shots; about 5 received placebo; per-sample allocation not given. Each sample was drawn 63 days after the first injection (of vaccine or placebo). The table came from immunoSEQ multiplex PCR; TCRdb's copy has only in-frame clones and leaves some out. The table has about 480,000 clones, roughly 85% seen once. The sequencing here drew on peripheral blood, taken in a trial of Ad26.COV2.S vaccine versus placebo. The receptors stem from a person aged 18-60 years who received the Ad26.COV2.S COVID-19 vaccine or a placebo.

V usage is TRBV19 and J usage is TRBJ1-2; D remains ambiguous. The CDR3 extends over 14 amino acids. Trimming left V 3 bases short and J 0 bases short, with 8 bases between. Per the germline V gene, CDR1 is LNHDA and CDR2 is SQIVND (reference sequence). The CDR3 DNA sequence: TGTGCCAGTAGTATCTCAGTATCTAACTATGGCTACACCTTC. Its protein product is CASSISVSNYGYTF.

This rearrangement joins TRBV6-4 to TRBJ2-1; the match to TRBD2 covers 12 bases. V trimming: 3 bases; J trimming: 7 bases; junction bases outside the gene matches: 4. The CDR3 runs 15 residues. Germline CDR1 is MRHNA and CDR2 is SNTAGT. The CDR3 is CASSETSGSMNEQFF. CDR3 coding DNA: TGTGCCAGCAGTGAGACTAGCGGGAGTATGAATGAGCAGTTCTTC.

The gene calls are TRBV15 and TRBJ1-2; TRBD1 might be the D (5 bases). This CDR3 spans 16 amino acids. Trimming removed 0 bases at V and 7 bases at J, with 18 bases between. The germline V gene encodes CDR1 LNHNV and CDR2 YYDKDF (reference sequence). CDR3 residues: CATSRDLTGVGGGYTF. As DNA, the CDR3 is TGTGCCACCAGCAGAGACCTTACCGGGGTCGGGGGTGGCTACACCTTC.

The sample holds a few counts of this clone. V gene TRBV3-1 (or the pseudogene TRBV3-2) combines with J gene TRBJ2-5; 7 bases map to TRBD2. After removal of 3 bases from V and 0 bases from J, the junction contained 13 bases not matched to a gene. Germline loops: CDR1 LGHDT, CDR2 YNNKEL (reference sequence). The CDR3 totals 18 residues. Written as DNA, the CDR3 is TGTGCCAGCAGCCAGGCGATGCCGGGACTAAAGTACCAAGAGACCCAGTACTTC. Encoded protein: CASSQAMPGLKYQETQYF.

The chain uses TRBV5-5 and TRBJ1-2; 9 positions agree with TRBD1. The junction had 9 bases not matched to a gene; V was cut back by 5 bases and J by 7 bases. CDR1 and CDR2 (germline): SGHKS, YYEKEE (reference sequence). CDR3 size: 14 residues. The CDR3 DNA reads as TGTGCCAGCAGGGACAGGGGAGAGTTGTTTGGCTACACCTTC. Protein sequence: CASRDRGELFGYTF.

V usage is TRBV19 and J usage is TRBJ1-2, with D unclear. Per the germline V gene, CDR1 is LNHDA and CDR2 is SQIVND (reference sequence). The V end lost 0 bases, the J end lost 2 bases, and 7 bases lay between the germline ends. The CDR3 length is 14 residues. The CDR3 reads CASSIDRKNYGYTF. The CDR3 nucleotides read TGTGCCAGTAGTATAGACCGCAAGAACTATGGCTACACCTTC. The complete variable domain, with remaining parts taken from reference TRBV19 and TRBJ1-2, reads DGGITQSPKYLFRKEGQNVTLSCEQNLNHDAMYWYRQDPGQGLRLIYYSQIVNDFQKGDIAEGYSVSREKKESFPLTVTSAQKNPTAFYLCASSIDRKNYGYTFGSGTRLTVV.

V is TRBV3-1 (or the pseudogene TRBV3-2) and J is TRBJ1-4; maybe TRBD1 (5 bases). Per the germline V gene, CDR1 is LGHDT and CDR2 is YNNKEL (reference sequence). This CDR3 has 15 amino acids. The V end was cut by 5 bases, the J end by 4 bases, with 14 bases between. The CDR3 spells CASSRSTAYNEKLFF. In nucleotides, the CDR3 is TGTGCCAGCAGCAGATCGACAGCATATAATGAAAAACTGTTTTTT.

The rearrangement uses TRBV5-4 and TRBJ1-1; the match to TRBD1 covers 8 bases. The CDR3 has 12 residues. CDR1 SGHNT and CDR2 YYREEE come from the germline V gene (reference sequence). V trimming: 4 bases; J trimming: 9 bases; junction bases outside the gene matches: 5. The CDR3 coding sequence is TGTGCCAGCAGCCAGACAGGGGTTAAAGCTTTCTTT. This encodes CASSQTGVKAFF.

The chain couples TRBV6-1 to TRBJ2-3; D is unresolved. CDR1 is MNHNS, CDR2 SASEGT, per germline. V lost 1 base, J lost 3 bases, and 11 bases lay in between. This CDR3 has 15 amino acids. The CDR3 loop is CASSEGLRQTDTQYF. The CDR3 DNA reads TGTGCCAGCAGTGAAGGCCTGCGGCAGACAGATACGCAGTATTTT.

V usage is TRBV30 and J usage is TRBJ1-5, with D unclear. CDR3 length: 13 residues. Trimming cost V 3 bases and J 2 bases, with 8 bases left between them. CDR1 is GTSNPN, CDR2 SVGIG, per germline (reference sequence). As DNA, the CDR3 is TGTGCCTGGAGAGGGAATGGCAATCAGCCCCAGCATTTT. Protein product: CAWRGNGNQPQHF.

This rearrangement joins TRBV28 to TRBJ1-2; 7 bases are a match to TRBD1. Germline V gene lookup returns CDR1 MDHEN and CDR2 SYDVKM. Losses at the gene ends were 10 bases for V and 4 bases for J; bases not matched to a gene: 6. The CDR3 is 12 amino acids. The CDR3 reads CAIRDSPYGYTF. CDR3 DNA: TGTGCCATCCGGGACAGCCCCTATGGCTACACCTTC.

The chain links TRBV6-5 to TRBJ1-6, with D perhaps matching TRBD1 (5 bases). Germline CDR1 and CDR2: MNHEY and SVGAGI. This CDR3 is 13 amino acids long. Deletions cut 5 bases from V and 9 bases from J, with 11 bases between. CDR3 in DNA: TGTGCCAGCAGTCAGAGCGGGGGTTCACCCCTCCACTTT. Translating it yields CASSQSGGSPLHF.

This clone appeared once. This chain uses TRBV27 with TRBJ2-7; unclear D gene. Germline-derived CDR1 and CDR2 are MNHEY and SMNVEV (reference sequence). V dropped 0 bases and J dropped 2 bases, with 14 bases sitting between them. The CDR3 sequence is 16 residues long. This CDR3 is CASSLSRVTTPYEQYF. CDR3 coding DNA: TGTGCCAGCAGTTTATCGAGAGTCACCACCCCCTACGAGCAGTACTTC.

The chain is built from TRBV5-1 and TRBJ2-1; 13 bases match TRBD2. The V and J ends lost 4 bases and 6 bases, in that order; junction bases with no gene match: 4. This CDR3 region has 15 residues. The germline V gene encodes CDR1 SGHRS and CDR2 YFSETQ. The CDR3 bases are TGCGCCAGCAGCCGGGGACTAGCGGGATTCAATGAGCAGTTCTTC. Translation: CASSRGLAGFNEQFF.

The chain carries TRBV28 and TRBJ1-5, with TRBD1 as a possible D gene (5 bases). In germline, CDR1 is MDHEN, CDR2 SYDVKM. The CDR3 has 14 amino acids. Trimming removed 4 bases from V and 1 base from J, with 8 bases in between. CDR3 nucleotides: TGTGCCAGCAGTTGGGGGAAGAGCAATCAGCCCCAGCATTTT. It codes for CASSWGKSNQPQHF.

This clone was observed a single time. V and J are TRBV29-1 and TRBJ2-1; D might be TRBD1 (6 bases). Germline assignment: CDR1 SQVTM and CDR2 ANQGSEA. Trimming cost V 7 bases and J 4 bases, with 14 bases left between them. The length of the CDR3 is 13 residues. CDR3 sequence (DNA): TGCAGCGGTGGTGGGGACACATACAATGAGCAGTTCTTC. It is translated as CSGGGDTYNEQFF.

J is TRBJ1-6 and V is TRBV28; D unclear. The ends were cut back, 5 bases at V and 7 bases at J, with 9 bases in the middle. The CDR3 spans 13 residues. Germline V gene sequence: CDR1 MDHEN, CDR2 SYDVKM. CDR3 in DNA: TGTGCCAGCAGTAGATCAGTGAATTCACCCCTCCACTTT. It encodes CASSRSVNSPLHF.

This clone was recorded once. V gene TRBV30 combines with J gene TRBJ1-3; 9 nucleotides match TRBD1. The CDR3 covers 15 residues. The germline CDR1 and CDR2 sequences are GTSNPN and SVGIG (reference sequence). V lost 2 bases and J lost 3; bases outside the gene matches: 5. The CDR3 loop is CAWSQQGASGNTIYF. CDR3 sequence (DNA): TGTGCCTGGAGTCAACAGGGGGCCAGTGGAAACACCATATATTTT.

This clone was observed a handful of times. The V and J genes are TRBV5-4 and TRBJ2-1; 14 nucleotides line up with TRBD2. The V and J ends lost 9 bases and 8 bases, in that order; junction bases with no gene match: 13. Germline V CDR1 and CDR2: SGHNT, YYREEE (reference sequence). The CDR3 contains 16 residues. CDR3: CATKSGTSGSVDEQFF. In nucleotides, the CDR3 is TGTGCCACCAAATCCGGGACTAGCGGGAGTGTCGATGAGCAGTTCTTC.

The chain couples TRBV30 to TRBJ2-7, with 9 bases fitting TRBD1. The length of the CDR3 is 13 residues. V was clipped by 0 bases and J by 6 bases; unmatched bases: 3. CDR1 is GTSNPN and CDR2 is SVGIG in the germline V gene (reference sequence). The CDR3: CAWSVGTGFEQYF. Written as DNA, the CDR3 is TGTGCCTGGAGTGTCGGGACAGGGTTCGAGCAGTACTTC.

The chain joins TRBV28 to TRBJ2-7; maybe TRBD2 (6 bases). Deletions cut 6 bases from V and 6 bases from J, with 15 bases between. Germline V lookup: CDR1 MDHEN, CDR2 SYDVKM. The CDR3 consists of 13 residues. CDR3 bases: TGTGCCAGCAGGCTTCCGGGGGAGATCGAGCAGTACTTC. Translation: CASRLPGEIEQYF.

This clone was detected a few times. The gene calls are TRBV5-4 and TRBJ2-7; TRBD1 is a possible D gene (5 bases). V shed 0 bases and J shed 6 bases, with 13 bases lying between them. Germline V gene lookup returns CDR1 SGHNT and CDR2 YYREEE (reference sequence). The CDR3 contains 14 residues. The chain's CDR3 is CASSLGQGIGEQYF. The CDR3 coding sequence is TGTGCCAGCAGCTTGGGGCAGGGTATCGGCGAGCAGTACTTC. The whole variable domain, filled in from reference TRBV5-4 and TRBJ2-7, reads ETGVTQSPTHLIKTRGQQVTLRCSSQSGHNTVSWYQQALGQGPQFIFQYYREEENGRGNFPPRFSGLQFPNYSSELNVNALELDDSALYLCASSLGQGIGEQYFGPGTRLTVT.

This sequence joins TRBV6-2 or TRBV6-3 and TRBJ1-1; D gene unclear. Trimming pared 6 bases from V and 5 bases from J, leaving 22 bases between. Germline V lookup: CDR1 MNHEY, CDR2 SVGEGT. The CDR3 is 16 residues long. CDR3 bases: TGTGCCAGCAGCCGATGGACTCCCAACGCGGGGACTGAAGCTTTCTTT. The encoded protein is CASSRWTPNAGTEAFF.

The chain links TRBV6-6 to TRBJ2-1, with TRBD1 as a possible D gene (5 bases). CDR1 and CDR2 (germline): MNHNY, SVGAGI (reference sequence). This CDR3 is built from 14 residues. Trimming removed 6 bases at V and 7 bases at J, with 16 bases between. The CDR3: CASRLGALGNEQFF. The CDR3 coding sequence is TGTGCCAGCAGATTAGGGGCTCTTGGGAATGAGCAGTTCTTC.

The V call is TRBV5-4, the J call TRBJ2-7; no firm D call. Germline V gene sequence: CDR1 SGHNT, CDR2 YYREEE (reference sequence). The V gene lost 2 bases and the J gene lost 1 base, with 7 bases spanning the gap. This CDR3 has 13 residues. CDR3 nucleotide sequence: TGTGCCAGCAGCTTAACCAGTTCCTACGAGCAGTACTTC. This encodes CASSLTSSYEQYF.

This clone was detected only once. The chain couples TRBV6-5 to TRBJ2-5; TRBD2 matches 14 bases. In germline, CDR1 is MNHEY, CDR2 SVGAGI. This CDR3 comprises 15 residues. V was pared by 6 bases and J by 5 bases, with 5 bases of the junction left unmatched. The CDR3, as DNA: TGTGCCAGCAGGGGGACTAGCGGGAGTGATGAGACCCAGTACTTC. This sequence encodes CASRGTSGSDETQYF.

V is TRBV5-1 and J is TRBJ2-3, with D hard to call. Per the germline V gene, CDR1 is SGHRS and CDR2 is YFSETQ. Deletions cut 1 base from V and 0 bases from J, with 12 bases between. This CDR3 spans 16 amino acids. The CDR3 nucleotides read TGCGCCAGCAGCTTGCGGGCAGCCCCTAGCACAGATACGCAGTATTTT. Its translation is CASSLRAAPSTDTQYF.

This chain connects TRBV6-2 or TRBV6-3 to TRBJ2-7; D perhaps matches TRBD1 (5 bases). In germline, CDR1 is MNHEY, CDR2 SVGEGT. The length of the CDR3 is 16 residues. Trimming pared 0 bases from V and 4 bases from J, leaving 16 bases between. Here the CDR3 reads CASSYSNTGRRYEQYF. The DNA for the CDR3 is TGTGCCAGCAGTTACTCGAACACAGGCCGAAGGTACGAGCAGTACTTC.

The J gene is TRBJ1-1, the V gene TRBV4-3, with unresolved D. Trimming stripped 1 base from V and 4 bases from J, with 16 bases between. There are 16 residues in the CDR3. CDR1 and CDR2 (germline): LGHNA, YSLEER. CDR3: CASSQGNEGRATEAFF. For the CDR3, the DNA is TGCGCCAGCAGCCAAGGAAATGAAGGGAGAGCCACTGAAGCTTTCTTT.

V is TRBV2 and J is TRBJ2-6, with D perhaps TRBD1 (5 bases). The CDR3 runs 14 residues. Germline V lookup: CDR1 SNHLY, CDR2 FYNNEI. The CDR3 loop is CAGAQSSGANVLTF. The DNA of the CDR3 is TGTGCAGGGGCTCAAAGCTCTGGGGCCAACGTCCTGACTTTC. The variable domain in full, completed from reference TRBV2 and TRBJ2-6, reads EPEVTQTPSHQVTQMGQEVILRCVPISNHLYFYWYRQILGQKVEFLVSFYNNEISEKSEIFDDQFSVERPDGSNFTLKIRSTKLEDSAMYFCAGAQSSGANVLTFGAGSRLTVL.

V is TRBV11-2 and J is TRBJ2-1, with a tentative D call TRBD1 (5 bases). The V gene's germline CDR1 is SGHAT and CDR2 FQNNGV. This CDR3 region has 12 residues. Trimming cost V 5 bases and J 8 bases, with 10 bases left between them. CDR3 region: CASSRGVDEQFF. The CDR3 DNA follows: TGTGCCAGCAGCAGGGGCGTGGATGAGCAGTTCTTC.

The V call is TRBV28, the J call TRBJ1-2, with 7 positions matching TRBD1. V lost 6 bases to trimming and J lost 8 bases; unmatched junction nucleotides: 9. Looked up from germline, CDR1 is MDHEN and CDR2 is SYDVKM. This CDR3 spans 13 amino acids. The CDR3 DNA sequence: TGTGCCAGCAGCAAGACAGGGCGCGTGGGCTACACCTTC. Translated, it gives CASSKTGRVGYTF.